Included here is one TCR beta chain sequence, with context. The CDR3 is 12 amino acids. Per the germline V gene, CDR1 is SQVTM and CDR2 is ANQGSEA. V was pared by 0 bases and J by 4 bases, with 7 bases between. TCRdb recomputed calls from the reads with MiXCR, one row per CDR3 protein. The profile shows approximately 590 distinct CDR3 sequences, roughly two thirds of them singletons. The source of the sample is a study of regulatory T cells in long-lasting Graves disease. The authors made the TCR library using RNA they extracted from PBMCs. The chain has TRBV29-1 and TRBJ2-7, with D unresolved. The receptor was isolated from a female donor with Graves disease. The source was peripheral blood mononuclear cells (PBMCs), collected with antithyroid drug treatment, in newly diagnosed or persistent Graves disease (not recorded which). DNA for the CDR3: TGCAGCGTTGAAGATTTTCCATACGAGCAGTACTTC. Translating gives CSVEDFPYEQYF.